The T cell receptor beta chain under discussion was sequenced for a study of beta chain features in type 1 diabetes. The investigators reverse transcribed all of the isolated RNA, so they sequenced expressed TCRB transcripts. Assay: immunoSEQ multiplex PCR; the TCRdb copy retains only in-frame clones and omits some. The table shows fewer than 250,000 clones, with roughly two thirds occurring only once. This sequence was found in a young man in good health. Sequencing used naive CD4+ T cells from blood.

The CDR3 nucleotides read TGCAGCGTTGGCGTCAGCTCCTACGAGCAGTACTTC. This translates into CSVGVSSYEQYF. V gene TRBV29-1 combines with J gene TRBJ2-7; D call uncertain. The germline gives CDR1 SQVTM, CDR2 ANQGSEA. The V gene lost 4 bases and the J gene lost 0 bases, with 7 bases spanning the gap. There are 12 residues in the CDR3.